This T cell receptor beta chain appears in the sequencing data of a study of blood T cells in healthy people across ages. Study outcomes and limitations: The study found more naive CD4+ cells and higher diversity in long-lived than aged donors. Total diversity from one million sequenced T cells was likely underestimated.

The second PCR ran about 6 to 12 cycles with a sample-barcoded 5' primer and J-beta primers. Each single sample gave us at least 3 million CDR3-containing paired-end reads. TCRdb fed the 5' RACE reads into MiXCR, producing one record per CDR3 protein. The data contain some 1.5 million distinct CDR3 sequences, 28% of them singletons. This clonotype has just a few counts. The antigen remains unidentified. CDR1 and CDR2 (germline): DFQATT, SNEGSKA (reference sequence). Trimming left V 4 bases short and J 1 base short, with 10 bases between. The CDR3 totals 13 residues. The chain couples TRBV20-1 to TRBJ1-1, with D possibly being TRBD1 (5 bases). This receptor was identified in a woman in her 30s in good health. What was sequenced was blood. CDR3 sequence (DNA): TGCAGTGCTACCTGGGACCGGAACACTGAAGCTTTCTTT. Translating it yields CSATWDRNTEAFF.